This T cell receptor delta chain was identified during a study of gamma-delta T cells after stem cell transplantation. The CDR3 has 17 amino acids. The germline gives CDR1 GEAIGNYY, CDR2 EKD. V lost 0 bases, J lost 1 base, and 3 bases stayed unmatched. TCRdb re-called clones from the RT-PCR reads using CATT. The sample carries more than 1,000 delta-chain clones, about 4.9% recorded once. In its sample, this clone was seen a few times. The protein recorded in TCRdb matches a much larger clone and deviates from this DNA's translation at residue 10, suggesting a read error; the protein here is obtained by translating the DNA.

The TCR originated in a human donor. It is not recorded whose cells these are; they may come from a transplant donor. The chain carries TRDV2 and TRDJ2, with TRDD3 matching over 11 bases. Sequencing input: gamma-delta T cells. The CDR3 loop reads CACDTVLGDILTAQLFF. The DNA for the CDR3 is TGTGCCTGTGACACCGTACTGGGGGATATTTTGACAGCACAACTCTTCTTT.